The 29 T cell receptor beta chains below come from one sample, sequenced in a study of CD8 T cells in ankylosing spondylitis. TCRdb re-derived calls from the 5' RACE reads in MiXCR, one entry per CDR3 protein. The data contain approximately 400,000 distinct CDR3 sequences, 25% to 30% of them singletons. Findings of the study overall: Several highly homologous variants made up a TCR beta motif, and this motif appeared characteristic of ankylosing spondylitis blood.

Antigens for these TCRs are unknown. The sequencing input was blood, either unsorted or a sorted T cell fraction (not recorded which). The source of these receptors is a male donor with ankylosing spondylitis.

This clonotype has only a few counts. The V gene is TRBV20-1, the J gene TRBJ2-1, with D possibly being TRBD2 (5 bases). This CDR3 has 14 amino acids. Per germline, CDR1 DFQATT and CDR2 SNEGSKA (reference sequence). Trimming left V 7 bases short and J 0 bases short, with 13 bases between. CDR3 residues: CSVLTISSYNEQFF. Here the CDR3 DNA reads TGCAGTGTTCTGACTATTTCCTCCTACAATGAGCAGTTCTTC.

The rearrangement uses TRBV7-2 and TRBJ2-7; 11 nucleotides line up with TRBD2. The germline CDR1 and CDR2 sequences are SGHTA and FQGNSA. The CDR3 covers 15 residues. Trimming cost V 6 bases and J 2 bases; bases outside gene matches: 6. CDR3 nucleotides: TGTGCCAGCAGTTATAGCGGGAGGGTCGCCTACGAGCAGTACTTC. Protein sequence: CASSYSGRVAYEQYF.

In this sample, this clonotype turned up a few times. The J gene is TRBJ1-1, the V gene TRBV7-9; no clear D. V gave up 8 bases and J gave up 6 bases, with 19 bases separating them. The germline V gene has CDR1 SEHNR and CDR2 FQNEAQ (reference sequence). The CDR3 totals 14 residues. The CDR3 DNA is TGTGCCAGCGAATTGAAAAAAGGTCTCGCTGAAGCTTTCTTT. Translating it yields CASELKKGLAEAFF.

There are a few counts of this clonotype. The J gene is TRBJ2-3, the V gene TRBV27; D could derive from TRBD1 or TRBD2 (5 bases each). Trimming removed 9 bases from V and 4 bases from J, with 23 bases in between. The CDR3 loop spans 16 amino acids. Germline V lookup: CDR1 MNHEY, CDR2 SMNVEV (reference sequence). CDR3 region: CASFLEGPSASDTQYF. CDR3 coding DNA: TGTGCCAGTTTTCTTGAGGGGCCCAGCGCATCAGATACGCAGTATTTT.

The chain's CDR3 is CSVESGQDGTEAFF. The CDR3 region has the DNA TGCAGCGTTGAATCGGGACAGGACGGAACTGAAGCTTTCTTT. This chain connects TRBV29-1 to TRBJ1-1, with 8 bases identical to TRBD1. Germline V gene sequence: CDR1 SQVTM, CDR2 ANQGSEA. Germline trimming cut 2 bases from V and 5 bases from J; bases unmatched to any gene: 7. The CDR3 runs 14 residues.

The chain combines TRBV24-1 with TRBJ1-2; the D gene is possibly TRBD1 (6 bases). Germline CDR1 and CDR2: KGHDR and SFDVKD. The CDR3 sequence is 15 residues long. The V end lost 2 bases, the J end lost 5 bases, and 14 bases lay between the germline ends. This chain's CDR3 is CATSDSRGPSYGYTF. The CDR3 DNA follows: TGTGCCACCAGTGATTCCAGGGGACCATCTTATGGCTACACCTTC.

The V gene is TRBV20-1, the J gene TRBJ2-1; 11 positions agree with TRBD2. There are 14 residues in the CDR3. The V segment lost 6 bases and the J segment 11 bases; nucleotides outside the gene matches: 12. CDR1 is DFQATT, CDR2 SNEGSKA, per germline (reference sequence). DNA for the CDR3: TGCAGTGCAGCCTTAATAGCGGGAGGGGGGAAGCAGTTCTTC. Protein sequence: CSAALIAGGGKQFF.

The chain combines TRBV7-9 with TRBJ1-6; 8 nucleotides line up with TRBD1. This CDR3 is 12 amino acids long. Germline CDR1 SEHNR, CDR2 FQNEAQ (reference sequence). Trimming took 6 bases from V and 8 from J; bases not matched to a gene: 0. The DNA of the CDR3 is TGTGCCAGCAGGGACAGGGATTCACCCCTCCACTTT. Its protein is CASRDRDSPLHF.

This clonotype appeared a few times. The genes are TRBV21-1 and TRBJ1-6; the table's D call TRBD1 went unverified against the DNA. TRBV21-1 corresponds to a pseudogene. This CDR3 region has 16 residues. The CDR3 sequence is CASSPKGAERGSPLHF. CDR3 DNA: TGTGCCAGCTCCCCGAAGGGGGCAGAACGGGGTTCACCCCTCCACTTT.

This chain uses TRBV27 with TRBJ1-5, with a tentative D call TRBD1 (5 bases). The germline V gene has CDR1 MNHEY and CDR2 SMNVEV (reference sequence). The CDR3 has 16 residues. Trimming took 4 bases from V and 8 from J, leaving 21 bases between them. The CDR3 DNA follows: TGTGCCAGCAGTTCCTACGACAGCGCTCCTCAAGAGCCCCAGCATTTT. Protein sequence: CASSSYDSAPQEPQHF.

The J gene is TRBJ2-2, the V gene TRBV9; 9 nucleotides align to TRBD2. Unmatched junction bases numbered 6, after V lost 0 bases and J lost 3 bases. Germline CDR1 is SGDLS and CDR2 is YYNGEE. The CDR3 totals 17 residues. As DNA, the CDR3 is TGTGCCAGCAGCGTAGCAAGGACTAGCGTGGACACCGGGGAGCTGTTTTTT. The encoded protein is CASSVARTSVDTGELFF.

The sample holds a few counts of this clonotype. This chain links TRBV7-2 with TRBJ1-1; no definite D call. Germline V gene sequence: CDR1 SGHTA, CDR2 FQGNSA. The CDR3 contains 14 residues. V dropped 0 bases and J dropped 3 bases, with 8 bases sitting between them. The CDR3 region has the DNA TGTGCCAGCAGCTTAGCAACCAGGCACACTGAAGCTTTCTTT. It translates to CASSLATRHTEAFF.

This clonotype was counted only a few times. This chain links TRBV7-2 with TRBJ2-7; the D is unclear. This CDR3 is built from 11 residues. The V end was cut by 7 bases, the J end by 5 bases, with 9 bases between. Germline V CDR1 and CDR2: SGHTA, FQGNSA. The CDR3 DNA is TGTGCCAGCACGGGCAACAACGAGCAGTACTTC. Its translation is CASTGNNEQYF.

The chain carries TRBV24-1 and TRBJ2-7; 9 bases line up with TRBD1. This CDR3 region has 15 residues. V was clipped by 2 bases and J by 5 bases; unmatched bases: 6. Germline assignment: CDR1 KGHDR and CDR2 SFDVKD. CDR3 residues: CATSDSDRGTDEQYF. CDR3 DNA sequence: TGTGCCACCAGTGATTCGGACAGGGGTACCGACGAGCAGTACTTC.

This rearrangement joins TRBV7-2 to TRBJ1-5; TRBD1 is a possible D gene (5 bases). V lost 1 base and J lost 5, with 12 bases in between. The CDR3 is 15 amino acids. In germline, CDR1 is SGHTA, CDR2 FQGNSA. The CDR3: CASSLVSGLHQPQHF. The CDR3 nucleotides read TGTGCCAGCAGCTTAGTTTCAGGGTTGCATCAGCCCCAGCATTTT.

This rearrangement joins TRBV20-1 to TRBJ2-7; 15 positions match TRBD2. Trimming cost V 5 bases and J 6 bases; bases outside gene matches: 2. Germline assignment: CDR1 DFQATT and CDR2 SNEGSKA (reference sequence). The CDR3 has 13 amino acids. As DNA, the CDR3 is TGCAGTGCTCAGGGACTAGCGGGAGGCGAGCAGTACTTC. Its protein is CSAQGLAGGEQYF.

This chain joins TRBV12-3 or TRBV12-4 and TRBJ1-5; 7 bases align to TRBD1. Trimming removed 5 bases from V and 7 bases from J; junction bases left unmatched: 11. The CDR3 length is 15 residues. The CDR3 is CASSLSDRAAQPQHF. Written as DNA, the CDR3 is TGTGCCAGCAGTCTTTCCGACAGGGCAGCCCAGCCCCAGCATTTT.

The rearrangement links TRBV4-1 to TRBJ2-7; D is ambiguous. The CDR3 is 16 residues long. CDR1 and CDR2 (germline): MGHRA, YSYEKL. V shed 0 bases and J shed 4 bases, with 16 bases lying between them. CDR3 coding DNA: TGCGCCAGCAGCCAAGAGGCGCCCCTGGATCCTTACGAGCAGTACGTC. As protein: CASSQEAPLDPYEQYV.

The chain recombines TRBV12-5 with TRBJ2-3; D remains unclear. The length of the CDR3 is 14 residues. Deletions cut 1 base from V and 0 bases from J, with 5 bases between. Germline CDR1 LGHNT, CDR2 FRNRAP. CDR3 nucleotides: TGTGCTAGTGGTTTGGGGGTTAGCACAGATACGCAGTATTTT. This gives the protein CASGLGVSTDTQYF. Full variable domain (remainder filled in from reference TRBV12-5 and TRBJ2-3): DARVTQTPRHKVTEMGQEVTMRCQPILGHNTVFWYRQTMMQGLELLAYFRNRAPLDDSGMPKDRFSAEMPDATLATLKIQPSEPRDSAVYFCASGLGVSTDTQYFGPGTRLTVL.

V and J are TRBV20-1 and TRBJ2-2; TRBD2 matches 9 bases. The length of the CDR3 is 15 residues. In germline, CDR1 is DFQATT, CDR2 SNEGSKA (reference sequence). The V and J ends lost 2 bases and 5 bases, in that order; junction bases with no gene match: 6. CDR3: CSARLAGLPTGELFF. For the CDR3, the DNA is TGCAGTGCTAGACTAGCGGGACTCCCGACCGGGGAGCTGTTTTTT.

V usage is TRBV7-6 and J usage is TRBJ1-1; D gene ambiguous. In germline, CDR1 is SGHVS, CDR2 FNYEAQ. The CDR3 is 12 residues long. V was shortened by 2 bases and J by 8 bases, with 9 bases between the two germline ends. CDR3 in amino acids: CASSLRSGEAFF. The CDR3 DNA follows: TGTGCCAGCAGCTTAAGGTCTGGGGAAGCTTTCTTT.

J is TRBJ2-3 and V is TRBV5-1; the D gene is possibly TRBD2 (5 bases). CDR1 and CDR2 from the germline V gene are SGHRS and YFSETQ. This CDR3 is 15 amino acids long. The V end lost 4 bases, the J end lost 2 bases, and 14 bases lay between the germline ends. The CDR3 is CASSRTSLDTDTQYF. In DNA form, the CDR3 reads TGCGCCAGCAGCAGAACTAGTTTGGACACAGATACGCAGTATTTT.

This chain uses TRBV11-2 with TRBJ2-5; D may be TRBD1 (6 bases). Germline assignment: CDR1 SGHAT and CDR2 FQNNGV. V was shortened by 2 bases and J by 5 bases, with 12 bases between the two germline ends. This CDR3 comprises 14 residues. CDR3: CASSLSRGVETQYF. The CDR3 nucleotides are TGTGCCAGCAGCTTATCCAGGGGAGTGGAGACCCAGTACTTC.

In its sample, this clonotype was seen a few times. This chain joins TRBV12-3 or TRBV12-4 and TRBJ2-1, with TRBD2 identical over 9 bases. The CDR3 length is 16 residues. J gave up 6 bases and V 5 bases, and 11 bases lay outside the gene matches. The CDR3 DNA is TGTGCCAGCAGTCCCTTAGCGGGAGTGGGAAGCAATGAGCAGTTCTTC. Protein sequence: CASSPLAGVGSNEQFF.

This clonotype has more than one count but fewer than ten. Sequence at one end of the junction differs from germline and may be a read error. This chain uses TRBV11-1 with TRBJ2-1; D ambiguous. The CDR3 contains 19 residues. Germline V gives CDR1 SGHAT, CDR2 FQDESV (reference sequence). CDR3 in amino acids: CASTKDPQSRSRVNKEQFF. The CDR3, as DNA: TGTGCCAGCACAAAAGACCCCCAAAGTCGTAGTCGGGTTAACAAGGAGCAGTTCTTC.

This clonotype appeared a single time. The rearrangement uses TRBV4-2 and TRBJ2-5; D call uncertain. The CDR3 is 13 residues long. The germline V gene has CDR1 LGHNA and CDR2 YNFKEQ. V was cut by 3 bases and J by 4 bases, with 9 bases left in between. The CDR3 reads CASSHPKGETQYF. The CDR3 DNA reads TGTGCCAGCAGCCACCCCAAGGGAGAGACCCAGTACTTC.

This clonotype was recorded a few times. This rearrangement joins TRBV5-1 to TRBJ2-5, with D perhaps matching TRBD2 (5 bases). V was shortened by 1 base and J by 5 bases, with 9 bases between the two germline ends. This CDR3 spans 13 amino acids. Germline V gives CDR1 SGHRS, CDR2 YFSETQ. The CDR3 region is CASSLLQRETQYF. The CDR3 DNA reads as TGCGCCAGCAGCTTGCTCCAGCGGGAGACCCAGTACTTC.

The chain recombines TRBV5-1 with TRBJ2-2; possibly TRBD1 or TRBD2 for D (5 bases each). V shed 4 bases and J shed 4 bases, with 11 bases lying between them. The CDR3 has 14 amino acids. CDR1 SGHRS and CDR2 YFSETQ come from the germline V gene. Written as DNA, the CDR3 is TGCGCCAGCAGCACGGGACCGGCCACCGGGGAGCTGTTTTTT. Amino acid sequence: CASSTGPATGELFF.

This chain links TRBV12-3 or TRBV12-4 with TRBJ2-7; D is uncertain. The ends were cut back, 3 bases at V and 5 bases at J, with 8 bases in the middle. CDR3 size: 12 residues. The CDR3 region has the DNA TGTGCCAGCAGTTTCCTAGGGAACGAGCAGTACTTC. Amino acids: CASSFLGNEQYF.